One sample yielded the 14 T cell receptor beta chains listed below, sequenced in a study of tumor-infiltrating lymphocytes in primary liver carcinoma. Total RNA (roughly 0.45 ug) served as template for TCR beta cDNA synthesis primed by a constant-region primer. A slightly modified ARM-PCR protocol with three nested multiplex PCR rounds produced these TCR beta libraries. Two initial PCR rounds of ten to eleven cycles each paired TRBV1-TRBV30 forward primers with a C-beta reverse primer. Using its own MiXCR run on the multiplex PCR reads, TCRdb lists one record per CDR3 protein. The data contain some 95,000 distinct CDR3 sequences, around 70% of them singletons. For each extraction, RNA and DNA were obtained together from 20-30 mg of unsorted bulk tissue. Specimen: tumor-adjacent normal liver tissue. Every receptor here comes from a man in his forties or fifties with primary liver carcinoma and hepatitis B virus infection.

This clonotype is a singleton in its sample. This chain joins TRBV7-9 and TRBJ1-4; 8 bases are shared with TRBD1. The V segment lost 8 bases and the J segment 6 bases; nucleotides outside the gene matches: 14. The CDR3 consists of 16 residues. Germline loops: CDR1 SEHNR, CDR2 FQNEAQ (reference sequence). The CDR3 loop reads CASGSPSDRVDEKLFF. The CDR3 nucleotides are TGTGCCAGCGGATCCCCCTCGGACAGGGTTGATGAAAAACTGTTTTTT.

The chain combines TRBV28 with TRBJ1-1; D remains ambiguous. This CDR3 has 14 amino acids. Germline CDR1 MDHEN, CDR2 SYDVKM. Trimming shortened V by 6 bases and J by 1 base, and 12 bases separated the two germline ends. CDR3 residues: CASRSGTRNTEAFF. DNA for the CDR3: TGTGCCAGCAGATCTGGCACCCGGAACACTGAAGCTTTCTTT.

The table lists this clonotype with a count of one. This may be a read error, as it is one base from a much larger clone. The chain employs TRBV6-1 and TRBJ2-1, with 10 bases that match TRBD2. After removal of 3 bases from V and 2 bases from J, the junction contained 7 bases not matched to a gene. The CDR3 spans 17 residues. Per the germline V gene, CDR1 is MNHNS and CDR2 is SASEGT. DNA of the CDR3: TGTGCCAGCAGTGAGAGGGCTAGCGGGGGTACCTACAATGAGCAGTTCTTC. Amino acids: CASSERASGGTYNEQFF.

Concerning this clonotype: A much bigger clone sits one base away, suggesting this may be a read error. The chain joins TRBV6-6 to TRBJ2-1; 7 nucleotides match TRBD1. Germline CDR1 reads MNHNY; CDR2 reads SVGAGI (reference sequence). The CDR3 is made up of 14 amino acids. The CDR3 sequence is CASSHRDSRNEQSF. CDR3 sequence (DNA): TGTGCCAGCAGTCACCGGGACAGTCGCAATGAGCAGTCCTTC.

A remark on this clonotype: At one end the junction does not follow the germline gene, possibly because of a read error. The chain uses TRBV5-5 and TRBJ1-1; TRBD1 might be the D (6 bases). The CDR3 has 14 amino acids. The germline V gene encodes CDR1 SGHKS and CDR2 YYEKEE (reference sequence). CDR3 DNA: TGTACCAGCCGTCCTACAGGGTCTTCCCCTGAGGCTTTCTTT. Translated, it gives CTSRPTGSSPEAFF.

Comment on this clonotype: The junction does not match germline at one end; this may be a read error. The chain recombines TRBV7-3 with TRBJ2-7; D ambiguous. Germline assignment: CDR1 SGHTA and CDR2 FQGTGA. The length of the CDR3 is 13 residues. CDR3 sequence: CASSFAVWTEQYF. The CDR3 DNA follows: TGTGCCAGTAGCTTTGCGGTTTGGACCGAGCAGTACTTC.

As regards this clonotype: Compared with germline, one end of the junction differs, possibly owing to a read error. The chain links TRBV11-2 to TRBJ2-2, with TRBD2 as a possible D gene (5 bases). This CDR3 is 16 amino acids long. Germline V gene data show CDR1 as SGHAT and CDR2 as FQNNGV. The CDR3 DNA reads TGTGCCAGCGGCCCCACGGCAGTTTGGAACACCGGGAAGCTGTTTTTT. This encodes CASGPTAVWNTGKLFF.

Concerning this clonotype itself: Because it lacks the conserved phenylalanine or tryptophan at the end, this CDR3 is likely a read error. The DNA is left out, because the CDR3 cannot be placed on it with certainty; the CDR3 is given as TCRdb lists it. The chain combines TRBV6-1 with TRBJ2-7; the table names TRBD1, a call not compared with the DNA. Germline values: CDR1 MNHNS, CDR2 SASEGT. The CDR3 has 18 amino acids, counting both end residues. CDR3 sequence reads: CASSATGGWRLTSYEQCL.

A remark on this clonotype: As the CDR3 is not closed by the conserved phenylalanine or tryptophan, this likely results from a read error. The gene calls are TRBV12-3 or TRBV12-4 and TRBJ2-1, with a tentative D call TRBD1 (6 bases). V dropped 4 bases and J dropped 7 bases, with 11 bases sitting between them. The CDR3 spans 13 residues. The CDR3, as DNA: TGTGCCAGCAGTTCGACAAGGGGGAATGAGCAGTTCTTG. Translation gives CASSSTRGNEQFL.

In DNA, the CDR3 is TGTGCCAGCAGCCGGGACGGGGATCAGCCCCAGCATTTT. It is translated as CASSRDGDQPQHF. This sequence joins TRBV7-9 and TRBJ1-5, with a tentative D call TRBD1 (5 bases). This CDR3 is built from 13 residues. The germline V gene has CDR1 SEHNR and CDR2 FQNEAQ (reference sequence). Deletions cut 5 bases from V and 5 bases from J, with 10 bases between.

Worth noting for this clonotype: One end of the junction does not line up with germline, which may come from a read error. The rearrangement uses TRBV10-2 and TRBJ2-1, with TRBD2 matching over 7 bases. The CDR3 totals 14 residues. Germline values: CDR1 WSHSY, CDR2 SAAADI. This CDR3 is CASSGTSDHNELFF. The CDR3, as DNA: TGCGCCAGCAGTGGAACTAGCGACCACAATGAGCTGTTCTTC.

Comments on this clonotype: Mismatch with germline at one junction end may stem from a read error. The CDR3 DNA reads as TGTGCCAGCAGCCGCAGACTAGTGGGAGCTCAAGAGACCCAGTACTTT. Translation: CASSRRLVGAQETQYF. The J gene is TRBJ2-5, the V gene TRBV11-2; TRBD2 is a possible D gene (6 bases). Germline lookup yields CDR1 SGHAT and CDR2 FQNNGV. This CDR3 spans 16 amino acids. Full variable domain (remainder filled in from reference TRBV11-2 and TRBJ2-5): EAGVAQSPRYKIIEKRQSVAFWCNPISGHATLYWYQQILGQGPKLLIQFQNNGVVDDSQLPKDRFSAERLKGVDSTLKIQPAKLEDSAVYLCASSRRLVGAQETQYFGPGTRLLVL.

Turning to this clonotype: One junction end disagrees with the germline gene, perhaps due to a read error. In nucleotides, the CDR3 is TGCGTCAGCAGCTTGCTAGCGGGAGAAGGCGAGCAGTACTTC. Residues: CVSSLLAGEGEQYF. This rearrangement joins TRBV5-1 to TRBJ2-7, with 10 nucleotides matching TRBD2. From germline, CDR1 is SGHRS and CDR2 YFSETQ. The length of the CDR3 is 14 residues.

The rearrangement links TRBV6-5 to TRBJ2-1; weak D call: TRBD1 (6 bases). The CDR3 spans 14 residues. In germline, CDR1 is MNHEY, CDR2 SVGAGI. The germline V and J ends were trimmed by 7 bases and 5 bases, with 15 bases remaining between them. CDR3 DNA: TGTGCCAGCACTGGTGGGACATCCCACAATGAGCAGTTCTTC. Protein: CASTGGTSHNEQFF.